The rows below give T cell receptor beta chains drawn from one sample of a study of blood T cells in healthy people across ages. MiXCR, applied by TCRdb to the 5' RACE reads, yields one record per CDR3 protein. Among about 1.5 million distinct CDR3 sequences listed, approximately 40% were seen once. The sequenced material came from blood. The receptors were sampled from a woman under 30 in good health. Both conserved end residues are part of each CDR3.

>TRBJ2-5|TRBV2|11
CASGRGEAQYF
>TRBJ2-1|TRBV3-1|15
CASSQAAGGRNEQFF
>TRBJ1-6|TRBV2|14
CASRGLPPGPPLHF
>TRBJ1-2|TRBV4-1|15
CASNSGDSLNYGYTF
>TRBJ2-5|TRBV29-1|10
CSVPIGGQYF
>-|TRBV10-2|17
CASTDTGTSGRAYEQYF
>TRBJ1-2|TRBV11-2|15
CASSTVTGALGGYTF
>TRBJ1-1|TRBV6-6|16
CASSYGFSATNTEAFF
>TRBJ2-4|TRBV20-1|17
CSAQTSGGAKAKNIQYF
>TRBJ2-7|TRBV19|13
CASRASGMREQYF
>TRBJ2-5|TRBV20-1|14
CSARKLAATYGQYF
>TRBJ2-3|TRBV4-2|16
CASSQGQTGLKDTQYF
>TRBJ1-2|TRBV10-3|17
CAISESLSGTDNYGYTF
>TRBJ2-7|TRBV10-3|14
CASHPSGGGGEQYF
>TRBJ1-2|TRBV6-1|11
CASSGDFGYTF
>TRBJ1-4|TRBV12-3/TRBV12-4|14
CASSLSQIGEKLFF
>TRBJ1-1|TRBV4-1|15
CASSRVPGRDTEAFF
>TRBJ2-1|TRBV6-2/TRBV6-3|15
CASSPMQDLYNEQFF
>TRBJ2-7|TRBV2|14
CASRDDRILYEQYF
>TRBJ2-2|TRBV20-1|15
CSARVDPAGIGELFF